This TCR beta chain was profiled in a study of glioma-infiltrating T cells. Findings and limits, study-wide: Above-expected tissue-blood divergence occurred in all gliomas, most in low-grade ones. Very few CDR3 sequences were shared between tissue and blood.

J gave up 5 bases and V 11 bases, and 5 bases lay outside the gene matches. Germline values: CDR1 MDHEN, CDR2 SYDVKM. This CDR3 has 11 amino acids. This clonotype was recorded many times. Its target is unknown. TCR alpha and beta CDR3 regions were amplified from RNA using iRepertoire nested multiplex PCR. One-step reverse transcription and amplification started from around 100-400 ng of tissue mRNA or PBMC total RNA. TCRdb re-analysed the multiplex PCR reads in MiXCR, keeping a single row per CDR3 protein. This sample yields tens of thousands of distinct CDR3 sequences, of which approximately 39% are seen a single time; 30% to 40% belongs to the top ten.

The V gene is TRBV28, the J gene TRBJ2-7; 8 nucleotides agree with TRBD1. This clonotype originated in a human donor with low-grade glioma or glioblastoma, undergoing nonglioma brain surgery, or in good health (not recorded which). Sequenced material: glioma tissue, nonneoplastic brain tissue, or PBMCs (not recorded which). The CDR3 nucleotides read TGTGCCTCAGACAGGGGTAACGAGCAGTACTTC. It translates to CASDRGNEQYF. The variable domain in full, completed from reference TRBV28 and TRBJ2-7, reads DVKVTQSSRYLVKRTGEKVFLECVQDMDHENMFWYRQDPGLGLRLIYFSYDVKMKEKGDIPEGYSVSREKKERFSLILESASTNQTSMYLCASDRGNEQYFGPGTRLTVT.